A single sample is the source of the 17 T cell receptor beta chains below, sequenced in a study of cytomegalovirus exposure and HLA in healthy donors. Vbeta (60) and Jbeta (13) primers were used in the PCR. Assay used: immunoSEQ multiplex PCR; TCRdb lists only in-frame clones, some missing. Of about 54,000 clones listed, 82% are singletons. The sequencing sample was made of PBMCs. These receptors originate from a woman under 30 in good health and CMV-seronegative.

The rearrangement joins TRBV9 to TRBJ2-3; maybe TRBD2 (6 bases). The germline V and J ends were trimmed by 4 bases and 4 bases, with 13 bases remaining between them. Looked up from germline, CDR1 is SGDLS and CDR2 is YYNGEE. This CDR3 contains 14 residues. CDR3 bases: TGTGCCAGCAGCCCGACGGGGGTTGCAGATACGCAGTATTTT. It is translated as CASSPTGVADTQYF.

The J gene is TRBJ2-2, the V gene TRBV19; 8 bases fit TRBD2. Unmatched junction bases numbered 13, after V lost 3 bases and J lost 7 bases. Looked up from germline, CDR1 is LNHDA and CDR2 is SQIVND (reference sequence). The CDR3 has 17 amino acids. The chain's CDR3 is CASSISYVREGVGELFF. As DNA, the CDR3 is TGTGCCAGTAGTATTAGTTATGTCCGGGAGGGGGTCGGGGAGCTGTTTTTT. Filled out from reference TRBV19 and TRBJ2-2, the complete variable domain reads DGGITQSPKYLFRKEGQNVTLSCEQNLNHDAMYWYRQDPGQGLRLIYYSQIVNDFQKGDIAEGYSVSREKKESFPLTVTSAQKNPTAFYLCASSISYVREGVGELFFGEGSRLTVL.

This clone occurred once. V gene TRBV7-6 combines with J gene TRBJ2-7; 9 bases match TRBD2. In germline, CDR1 is SGHVS, CDR2 FNYEAQ. V dropped 1 base and J dropped 7; count of bases not matched to a gene: 8. This CDR3 spans 15 amino acids. The DNA of the CDR3 is TGTGCCAGCAGCTTAGTGTTGGGACTAGCTAGTGAGCAGTACTTC. Its translation is CASSLVLGLASEQYF. The complete variable domain, with remaining parts taken from reference TRBV7-6 and TRBJ2-7, reads GAGVSQSPRYKVTKRGQDVALRCDPISGHVSLYWYRQALGQGPEFLTYFNYEAQQDKSGLPNDRFSAERPEGSISTLTIQRTEQRDSAMYRCASSLVLGLASEQYFGPGTRLTVT.

The chain uses TRBV7-3 and TRBJ2-5; 8 nucleotides match TRBD2. J was trimmed by 5 bases and V by 3 bases; bases with no gene match: 14. CDR3 length: 17 residues. Germline V gene lookup returns CDR1 SGHTA and CDR2 FQGTGA. The chain's CDR3 is CASSLGGLAGPGETQYF. The DNA for the CDR3 is TGTGCCAGCAGCTTGGGGGGCCTAGCGGGTCCCGGGGAGACCCAGTACTTC.

The chain carries TRBV7-3 and TRBJ2-5; TRBD1 might be the D (5 bases). This CDR3 has 14 amino acids. Germline CDR1 and CDR2: SGHTA and FQGTGA. The germline V and J ends were trimmed by 5 bases and 3 bases, with 13 bases remaining between them. This CDR3 is CASSPGSGKETQYF. In nucleotides, the CDR3 is TGTGCCAGCAGCCCAGGGTCAGGGAAAGAGACCCAGTACTTC.

Comments on this clone: One junction end does not reproduce the germline sequence, and a read error may be involved. V is TRBV23-1 and J is TRBJ2-4; tentative D call: TRBD1 (6 bases). TRBV23-1 is an ORF, and what it does is uncertain. The CDR3 consists of 15 residues. CDR3 sequence: CASSQSSQGLNSQYF. The CDR3 nucleotides read TGCGCCAGCAGTCAATCAAGCCAGGGGTTAAACAGTCAGTACTTC.

V usage is TRBV29-1 and J usage is TRBJ2-1; the D gene is possibly TRBD2 (5 bases). From germline, CDR1 is SQVTM and CDR2 ANQGSEA. Trimming removed 1 base at V and 5 bases at J, with 15 bases between. This CDR3 has 15 residues. For the CDR3, the DNA is TGCAGCGTTGAAGCGCGCGGGCTCGCCCACAATGAGCAGTTCTTC. Residues: CSVEARGLAHNEQFF.

The sample holds a few counts of this clone. This chain links TRBV6-1 with TRBJ1-5; D perhaps matches TRBD1 (5 bases). Germline CDR1 and CDR2: MNHNS and SASEGT. V lost 7 bases to trimming and J lost 2 bases, with 15 bases between them. The CDR3 extends over 15 amino acids. CDR3 nucleotides: TGTGCCAGCACCACTACCCAGGGCGGCAATCAGCCCCAGCATTTT. It is translated as CASTTTQGGNQPQHF.

The chain's CDR3 is CASSLTGERMAEQFF. DNA of the CDR3: TGTGCCAGCAGCTTGACGGGGGAGCGAATGGCTGAGCAGTTCTTC. The chain has TRBV5-6 and TRBJ2-1; a weak D match, TRBD2 (6 bases). The CDR3 is made up of 15 amino acids. V was shortened by 1 base and J by 9 bases, with 17 bases between the two germline ends. Germline V gene sequence: CDR1 SGHDT, CDR2 YYEEEE.

The chain employs TRBV2 and TRBJ2-7; no firm D call. The CDR3 length is 11 residues. V was cut by 5 bases and J by 2 bases, with 4 bases left in between. Per the germline V gene, CDR1 is SNHLY and CDR2 is FYNNEI. CDR3: CASSPPYEQYF. In DNA form, the CDR3 reads TGTGCCAGCAGTCCTCCCTACGAGCAGTACTTC.

V and J are TRBV18 and TRBJ2-1; 7 bases match TRBD2. Germline CDR1 and CDR2: KGHSH and LQKENI. This CDR3 spans 15 amino acids. J lost 5 bases, V lost 6 bases, and 10 bases had no gene match. The CDR3 nucleotides read TGTGCCAGCTCCCCCAGGCGGGAGCTGAACAATGAGCAGTTCTTC. It is translated as CASSPRRELNNEQFF.

V gene TRBV5-5 combines with J gene TRBJ1-2; D uncertain. The germline V gene encodes CDR1 SGHKS and CDR2 YYEKEE (reference sequence). This CDR3 region has 12 residues. V lost 5 bases to trimming and J lost 5 bases, with 10 bases between them. Here the CDR3 DNA reads TGTGCCAGCAGTTCAACTGATTATGGCTACACCTTC. Protein product: CASSSTDYGYTF. The variable domain in full, completed from reference TRBV5-5 and TRBJ1-2, reads DAGVTQSPTHLIKTRGQQVTLRCSPISGHKSVSWYQQVLGQGPQFIFQYYEKEERGRGNFPDRFSARQFPNYSSELNVNALLLGDSALYLCASSSTDYGYTFGSGTRLTVV.

This clone was recorded a few times. The rearrangement joins TRBV14 to TRBJ1-2; possible D gene TRBD1, 5 bases. Germline CDR1 is SGHDN and CDR2 is FVKESK. The V end lost 0 bases, the J end lost 4 bases, and 15 bases lay between the germline ends. This CDR3 spans 16 amino acids. The CDR3 reads CASSQESGQIGYGYTF. In DNA form, the CDR3 reads TGTGCCAGCAGCCAAGAATCAGGGCAGATTGGCTATGGCTACACCTTC. The variable domain in full, completed from reference TRBV14 and TRBJ1-2, reads EAGVTQFPSHSVIEKGQTVTLRCDPISGHDNLYWYRRVMGKEIKFLLHFVKESKQDESGMPNNRFLAERTGGTYSTLKVQPAELEDSGVYFCASSQESGQIGYGYTFGSGTRLTVV.

This clone has just a few counts. The chain recombines TRBV29-1 with TRBJ2-1; 12 bases align to TRBD1. The V gene's germline CDR1 is SQVTM and CDR2 ANQGSEA. J lost 6 bases, V lost 6 bases, and 6 bases had no gene match. This CDR3 is built from 14 residues. The DNA of the CDR3 is TGCAGCGTAGCCCCGGGACAGGGGGCCAATGAGCAGTTCTTC. This gives the protein CSVAPGQGANEQFF.

The chain has TRBV19 and TRBJ1-4, with 7 positions matching TRBD1. CDR3 length equals 14 residues. Germline assignment: CDR1 LNHDA and CDR2 SQIVND (reference sequence). V gave up 7 bases and J gave up 4 bases; unmatched junction bases: 6. CDR3 amino acids: CASTSGQHNEKLFF. CDR3 coding DNA: TGTGCCAGTACCTCGGGACAGCATAATGAAAAACTGTTTTTT. Supplemented by reference TRBV19 and TRBJ1-4, the full variable domain reads DGGITQSPKYLFRKEGQNVTLSCEQNLNHDAMYWYRQDPGQGLRLIYYSQIVNDFQKGDIAEGYSVSREKKESFPLTVTSAQKNPTAFYLCASTSGQHNEKLFFGSGTQLSVL.

V and J are TRBV18 and TRBJ2-7; D possibly corresponds to TRBD1 (5 bases). V lost 0 bases and J lost 0, with 15 bases in between. This CDR3 is 17 amino acids long. Germline lookup yields CDR1 KGHSH and CDR2 LQKENI. The CDR3 coding sequence is TGTGCCAGCTCACCACCTGGGGCCCAGAAGACCTCCTACGAGCAGTACTTC. Its translation is CASSPPGAQKTSYEQYF.

The J gene is TRBJ2-3, the V gene TRBV2; 8 positions agree with TRBD2. The CDR3 sequence is 15 residues long. In germline, CDR1 is SNHLY, CDR2 FYNNEI. Trimming took 6 bases from V and 0 from J; bases not matched to a gene: 5. CDR3 protein: CASSATSGSTDTQYF. CDR3 nucleotides: TGTGCCAGCAGCGCAACTAGCGGAAGCACAGATACGCAGTATTTT.